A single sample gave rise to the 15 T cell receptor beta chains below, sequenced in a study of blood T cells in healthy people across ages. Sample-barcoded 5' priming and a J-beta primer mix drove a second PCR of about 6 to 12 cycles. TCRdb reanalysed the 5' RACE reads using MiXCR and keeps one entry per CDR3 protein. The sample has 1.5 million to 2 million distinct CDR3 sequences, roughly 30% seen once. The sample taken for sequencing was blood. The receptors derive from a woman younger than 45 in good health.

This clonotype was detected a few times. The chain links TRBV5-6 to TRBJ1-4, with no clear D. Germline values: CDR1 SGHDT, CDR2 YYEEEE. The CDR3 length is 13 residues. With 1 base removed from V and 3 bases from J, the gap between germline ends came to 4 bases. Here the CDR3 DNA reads TGTGCCAGCAGCTTGCTACCTAATGAAAAACTGTTTTTT. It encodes CASSLLPNEKLFF.

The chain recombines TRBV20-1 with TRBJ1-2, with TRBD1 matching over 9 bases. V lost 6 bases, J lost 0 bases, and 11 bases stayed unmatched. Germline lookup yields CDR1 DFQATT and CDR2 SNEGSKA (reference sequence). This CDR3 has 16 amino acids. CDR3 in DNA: TGCAGTGCCCGAGGGGGACAGGGATATTCTAACTATGGCTACACCTTC. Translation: CSARGGQGYSNYGYTF.

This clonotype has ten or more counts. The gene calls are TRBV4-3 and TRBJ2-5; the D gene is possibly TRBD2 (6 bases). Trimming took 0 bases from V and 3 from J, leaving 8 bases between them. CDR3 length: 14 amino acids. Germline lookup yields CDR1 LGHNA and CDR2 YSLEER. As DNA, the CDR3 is TGCGCCAGCAGCCAAGACAGGAGGGAAGAGACCCAGTACTTC. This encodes CASSQDRREETQYF.

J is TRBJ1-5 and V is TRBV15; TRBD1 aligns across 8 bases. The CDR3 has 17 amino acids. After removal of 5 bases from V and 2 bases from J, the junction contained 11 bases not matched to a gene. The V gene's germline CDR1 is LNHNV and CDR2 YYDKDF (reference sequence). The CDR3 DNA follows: TGTGCCACCAGCTCATTCGGACAGGGCGAGGGCAATCAGCCCCAGCATTTT. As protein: CATSSFGQGEGNQPQHF. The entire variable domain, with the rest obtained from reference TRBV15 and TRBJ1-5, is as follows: DAMVIQNPRYQVTQFGKPVTLSCSQTLNHNVMYWYQQKSSQAPKLLFHYYDKDFNNEADTPDNFQSRRPNTSFCFLDIRSPGLGDTAMYLCATSSFGQGEGNQPQHFGDGTRLSIL.

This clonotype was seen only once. CDR3 sequence: CASSEVLGTEAFF. In DNA, the CDR3 is TGTGCCAGCAGTGAAGTTCTGGGTACTGAAGCTTTCTTT. V gene TRBV6-1 combines with J gene TRBJ1-1, with D unclear. The germline gives CDR1 MNHNS, CDR2 SASEGT. The CDR3 contains 13 residues. Trimming removed 1 base from V and 5 bases from J, with 8 bases in between.

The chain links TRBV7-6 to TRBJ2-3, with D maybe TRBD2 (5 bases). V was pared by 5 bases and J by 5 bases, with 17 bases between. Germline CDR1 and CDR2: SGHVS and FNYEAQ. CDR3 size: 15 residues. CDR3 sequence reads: CASSQAETAGDTQYF. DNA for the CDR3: TGTGCCAGCAGCCAAGCGGAAACGGCGGGAGATACGCAGTATTTT.

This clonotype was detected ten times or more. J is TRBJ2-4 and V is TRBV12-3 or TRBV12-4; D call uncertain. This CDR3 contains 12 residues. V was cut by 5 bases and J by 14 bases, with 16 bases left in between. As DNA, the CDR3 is TGTGCCAGCAGTCTCCCCCCAGGTTCTAAGTACTTC. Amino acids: CASSLPPGSKYF.

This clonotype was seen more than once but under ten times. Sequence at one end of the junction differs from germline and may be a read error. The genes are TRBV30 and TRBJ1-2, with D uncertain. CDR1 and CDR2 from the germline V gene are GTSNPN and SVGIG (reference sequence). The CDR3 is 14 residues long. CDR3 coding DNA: TGTGCCTGGAGGGAAGATGGACTAGGGTATGTCTACACCTTC. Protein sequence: CAWREDGLGYVYTF.

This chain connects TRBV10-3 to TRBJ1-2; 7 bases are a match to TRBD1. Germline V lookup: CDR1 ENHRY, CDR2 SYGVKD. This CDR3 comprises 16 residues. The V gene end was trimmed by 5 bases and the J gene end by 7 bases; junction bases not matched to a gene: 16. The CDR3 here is CAISITGESTEGGYTF. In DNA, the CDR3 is TGTGCCATCAGTATCACAGGGGAAAGTACGGAGGGTGGCTACACCTTC.

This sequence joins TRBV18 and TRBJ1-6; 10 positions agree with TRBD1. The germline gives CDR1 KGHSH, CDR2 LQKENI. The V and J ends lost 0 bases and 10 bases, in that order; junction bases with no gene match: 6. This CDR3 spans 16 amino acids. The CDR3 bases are TGTGCCAGCTCACCACCGGGACAGGGGTCGACCTCACCCCTCCACTTT. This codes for CASSPPGQGSTSPLHF.

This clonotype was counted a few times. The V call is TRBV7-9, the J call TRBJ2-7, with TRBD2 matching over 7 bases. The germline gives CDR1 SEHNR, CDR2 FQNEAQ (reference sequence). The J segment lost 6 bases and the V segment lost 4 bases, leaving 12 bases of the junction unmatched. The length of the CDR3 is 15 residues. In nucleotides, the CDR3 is TGTGCCAGCAGCTCCCCCGGACTAGTCGCCCGCGAGCAGTACTTC. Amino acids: CASSSPGLVAREQYF.

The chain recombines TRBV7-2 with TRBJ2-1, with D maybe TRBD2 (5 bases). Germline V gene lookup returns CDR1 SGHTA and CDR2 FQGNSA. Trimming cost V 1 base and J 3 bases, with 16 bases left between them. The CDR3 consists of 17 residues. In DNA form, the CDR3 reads TGTGCCAGCAGCTTAGAAGCCTTTGGAGGAGGCTACAATGAGCAGTTCTTC. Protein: CASSLEAFGGGYNEQFF.

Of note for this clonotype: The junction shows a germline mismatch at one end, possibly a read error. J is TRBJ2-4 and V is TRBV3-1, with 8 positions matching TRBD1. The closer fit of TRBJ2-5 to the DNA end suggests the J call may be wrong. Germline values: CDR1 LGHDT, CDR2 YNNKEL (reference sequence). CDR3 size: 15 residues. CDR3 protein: CACSQRGTGRETQYF. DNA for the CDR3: TGTGCCTGCAGCCAGAGGGGGACAGGAAGAGAGACCCAGTACTTC.

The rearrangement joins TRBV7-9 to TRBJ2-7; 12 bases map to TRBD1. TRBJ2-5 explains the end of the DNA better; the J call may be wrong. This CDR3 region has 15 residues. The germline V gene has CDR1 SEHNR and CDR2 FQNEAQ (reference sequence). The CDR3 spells CASSEGQGALQTQYF. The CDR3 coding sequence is TGTGCCAGCAGCGAGGGACAGGGGGCTCTTCAGACCCAGTACTTC.

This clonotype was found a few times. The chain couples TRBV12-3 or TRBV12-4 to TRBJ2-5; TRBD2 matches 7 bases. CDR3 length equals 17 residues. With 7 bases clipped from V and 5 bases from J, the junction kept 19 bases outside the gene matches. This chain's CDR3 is CASKIGSGGGGRETQYF. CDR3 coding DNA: TGTGCCAGCAAAATTGGTTCCGGCGGGGGTGGTAGGGAGACCCAGTACTTC.